This T cell receptor beta chain derives from a study of blood T cell repertoires in COVID-19. Germline CDR1 reads LNHDA; CDR2 reads SQIVND (reference sequence). Trimming shortened V by 1 base and J by 6 bases, and 16 bases separated the two germline ends. The CDR3 covers 15 residues. Produced via immunoSEQ multiplex PCR; TCRdb's table is partial and in-frame only. The sample holds about 120,000 clones; around nine tenths are singletons and the top ten take roughly 1.2%. This clonotype was obtained from a woman at least 80 years old with acute or convalescent COVID-19. This chain joins TRBV19 and TRBJ2-7, with D tentatively TRBD1 (5 bases). Sequencing input: peripheral blood. The CDR3 sequence is CASSIAGQVGREQYF. CDR3 coding DNA: TGTGCCAGTAGTATAGCCGGACAAGTCGGTCGCGAGCAGTACTTC.